This T cell receptor beta chain was documented in a study of blood T cell repertoires in COVID-19. Across the whole study: COVID-19 samples, acute and convalescent, were from the United States, Italy and Spain.

This CDR3 is built from 15 residues. Trimming removed 5 bases from V and 7 bases from J; junction bases left unmatched: 8. Looked up from germline, CDR1 is SGHRS and CDR2 is YFSETQ. Original processing notes: It was from reference gene primer amplification that nucleated cell counts were estimated. Repertoires were generated with immunoSEQ multiplex PCR, while TCRdb's copy carries only in-frame clones and drops some. V and J calls and clone size are as listed in that table; D and trimming were resolved from the DNA. Altogether some 270,000 clones are present, more than 65% being singletons, with the ten largest covering 15% to 17%. This clone was detected a few times.

The sequence came from a person aged 70 to 85 with COVID-19, enrolled during active disease. This rearrangement joins TRBV5-1 to TRBJ2-2, with TRBD1 matching 10 bases. The material sequenced was peripheral blood. CDR3 bases: TGCGCCAGCAGAGCCGGGACAGGGGAAGTCGGGGAGCTGTTTTTT. It codes for CASRAGTGEVGELFF.